The 27 T cell receptor beta chains reported below all come from one sample, sequenced in a study of blood T cells in healthy people across ages. The second PCR ran roughly 6 to 11 cycles with a sample-barcoded 5' primer and J-beta primers. MiXCR, applied by TCRdb to the 5' RACE reads, yields one record per CDR3 protein. The table has over 600,000 distinct CDR3 sequences, about 61% seen once. Sequences were obtained from blood. Receptors originate from a man in his forties in good health.

Details on this clonotype: One end of the junction does not line up with germline, which may come from a read error. The gene calls are TRBV13 and TRBJ2-1; 13 bases map to TRBD2. This CDR3 spans 15 amino acids. The germline gives CDR1 PRHDT, CDR2 FYEKMQ (reference sequence). The CDR3 region has the DNA TGTGCCAGCAGCGTAGGGACTAGCGGGAATAGTGAGCAGTTCTTC. Translation gives CASSVGTSGNSEQFF.

A remark on this clonotype: The junction shows a germline mismatch at one end, possibly a read error. The chain links TRBV6-5 to TRBJ1-2, with 7 bases lining up with TRBD1. CDR1 MNHEY and CDR2 SVGAGI come from the germline V gene. The CDR3 is 16 amino acids. This chain's CDR3 is CASSYLGTVPYYGYIF. The CDR3 region has the DNA TGTGCCAGCAGTTACCTCGGGACAGTGCCGTACTATGGCTACATCTTC.

The gene calls are TRBV10-3 and TRBJ2-7, with TRBD1 identical over 7 bases. CDR3 length: 12 amino acids. V lost 10 bases to trimming and J lost 3 bases; unmatched junction nucleotides: 6. CDR1 and CDR2 (germline): ENHRY, SYGVKD. The DNA for the CDR3 is TGTGCCACCTCGGACAGGATCTACGAGCAGTACTTC. Amino acids: CATSDRIYEQYF.

This sequence joins TRBV5-1 and TRBJ2-3; D perhaps matches TRBD2 (6 bases). The CDR3 runs to 14 residues. Trimming cost V 4 bases and J 1 base, with 10 bases left between them. Germline V lookup: CDR1 SGHRS, CDR2 YFSETQ. CDR3 nucleotide sequence: TGCGCCAGCAGCCCGGGGGACGGCACAGATACGCAGTATTTT. Amino acids: CASSPGDGTDTQYF.

This clonotype was detected only a few times. The V gene is TRBV9, the J gene TRBJ2-5; D may be TRBD1 (6 bases). The CDR3 runs 14 residues. With 3 bases removed from V and 3 bases from J, the gap between germline ends came to 12 bases. The germline V gene has CDR1 SGDLS and CDR2 YYNGEE. CDR3: CASSARDNKETQYF. CDR3 DNA: TGTGCCAGCAGCGCCCGGGACAACAAAGAGACCCAGTACTTC.

For this clonotype: At one of its ends the junction is not consistent with the germline gene, which may arise from a read error. This sequence joins TRBV10-3 and TRBJ2-3; no reliable D call. The germline V gene encodes CDR1 ENHRY and CDR2 SYGVKD. The CDR3 length is 11 residues. The CDR3: CAVSEMDTQYF. Here the CDR3 DNA reads TGTGCCGTCAGTGAGATGGATACGCAGTATTTT.

This sequence joins TRBV2 and TRBJ1-4, with no clear D. The V end lost 8 bases, the J end lost 5 bases, and 9 bases lay between the germline ends. Germline V CDR1 and CDR2: SNHLY, FYNNEI. This CDR3 contains 12 residues. In DNA, the CDR3 is TGTGCCAGCCGTAATTTGAATGAAAAACTGTTTTTT. It encodes CASRNLNEKLFF.

In this sample, this clonotype turned up a few times. The chain recombines TRBV7-3 with TRBJ2-1; 11 nucleotides align to TRBD1. The CDR3 runs 19 residues. V lost 5 bases, J lost 5 bases, and 17 bases stayed unmatched. Germline CDR1 reads SGHTA; CDR2 reads FQGTGA. This CDR3 is CASSPPSGTGQGANNEQFF. DNA for the CDR3: TGTGCCAGCAGCCCTCCCTCCGGTACTGGACAGGGGGCCAACAATGAGCAGTTCTTC. Drawing the rest from reference TRBV7-3 and TRBJ2-1, the complete variable domain is GAGVSQTPSNKVTEKGKYVELRCDPISGHTALYWYRQSLGQGPEFLIYFQGTGAADDSGLPNDRFFAVRPEGSVSTLKIQRTERGDSAVYLCASSPPSGTGQGANNEQFFGPGTRLTVL.

This clonotype was found a few times. The chain employs TRBV27 and TRBJ2-1, with TRBD2 matching 7 bases. The CDR3 has 14 residues. Germline CDR1 is MNHEY and CDR2 is SMNVEV (reference sequence). With V trimmed by 8 bases and J by 7 bases, 11 bases remained unmatched. The CDR3 region has the DNA TGTGCCAGCCGAGGCGGGAGAACTTTGAATGAGCAGTTCTTC. Its translation: CASRGGRTLNEQFF.

This clonotype was counted a few times. The J gene is TRBJ1-5, the V gene TRBV6-5, with D possibly TRBD1 on 6 matching bases. Trimming pared 2 bases from V and 3 bases from J, leaving 20 bases between. The length of the CDR3 is 18 residues. Germline assignment: CDR1 MNHEY and CDR2 SVGAGI. DNA for the CDR3: TGTGCCAGCAGTTACACCGGTCTTGGTCAGGGGATCAATCAGCCCCAGCATTTT. Its translation: CASSYTGLGQGINQPQHF.

The V call is TRBV5-1, the J call TRBJ1-5, with 8 bases aligning to TRBD1. The CDR3 has 14 residues. Trimming took 4 bases from V and 2 from J; bases not matched to a gene: 2. Germline V gene lookup returns CDR1 SGHRS and CDR2 YFSETQ. For the CDR3, the DNA is TGCGCCAGCAGCAAGGGACAGGGCAATCAGCCCCAGCATTTT. It translates to CASSKGQGNQPQHF.

This clonotype was recorded once. This rearrangement joins TRBV19 to TRBJ1-2, with 7 nucleotides matching TRBD1. Germline V gives CDR1 LNHDA, CDR2 SQIVND (reference sequence). The CDR3 runs 14 residues. V dropped 3 bases and J dropped 5; count of bases not matched to a gene: 6. Here the CDR3 DNA reads TGTGCCAGTAGTATGACAGGACAGGCTTATGGCTACACCTTC. It is translated as CASSMTGQAYGYTF.

V gene TRBV20-1 combines with J gene TRBJ1-2; 9 nucleotides line up with TRBD1. CDR1 DFQATT and CDR2 SNEGSKA come from the germline V gene (reference sequence). The CDR3 loop spans 13 amino acids. Trimming took 5 bases from V and 6 from J; bases not matched to a gene: 7. The DNA for the CDR3 is TGCAGTGCTGGGACAGGGTCTTTTAATGGCTACACCTTC. It is translated as CSAGTGSFNGYTF.

The V call is TRBV29-1, the J call TRBJ2-7; a weak D match, TRBD1 (5 bases). Germline-derived CDR1 and CDR2 are SQVTM and ANQGSEA. Trimming stripped 7 bases from V and 6 bases from J, with 13 bases between. The length of the CDR3 is 11 residues. CDR3 DNA: TGCAGCGCCAATAGGGGTTTCGAGCAGTACTTC. It codes for CSANRGFEQYF.

The CDR3 spells CASNPSDRPGYEQYF. The CDR3 DNA reads TGTGCCAGCAATCCATCGGACAGACCAGGCTACGAGCAGTACTTC. The chain is built from TRBV28 and TRBJ2-5, with D perhaps matching TRBD1 (6 bases). The end of the DNA fits TRBJ2-7 better, so the J call may be wrong. The CDR3 runs to 15 residues. Germline CDR1 reads MDHEN; CDR2 reads SYDVKM.

The chain has TRBV7-8 and TRBJ2-3, with D perhaps TRBD1 (7 bases). Germline CDR1 reads SGHVS; CDR2 reads FQNEAQ. The CDR3 covers 17 residues. V lost 2 bases to trimming and J lost 2 bases, with 17 bases between them. CDR3 coding DNA: TGTGCCAGCAGCTTAACATGGGCAGGGGGGTCCACAGATACGCAGTATTTT. Protein: CASSLTWAGGSTDTQYF.

The chain has TRBV27 and TRBJ2-7; maybe TRBD1 (5 bases). This CDR3 is 14 amino acids long. V shed 3 bases and J shed 3 bases, with 12 bases lying between them. Germline loops: CDR1 MNHEY, CDR2 SMNVEV (reference sequence). CDR3 sequence reads: CASSFGPGNYEQYF. The CDR3 bases are TGTGCCAGCAGTTTCGGTCCAGGGAACTACGAGCAGTACTTC.

This clonotype has ten or more counts. The CDR3 sequence: CASSSRVSGANVLTF. CDR3 DNA sequence: TGTGCCAGCAGCTCGAGAGTCTCTGGGGCCAACGTCCTGACTTTC. The V gene is TRBV7-3, the J gene TRBJ2-6; D remains unclear. V was clipped by 4 bases and J by 0 bases, with 7 bases between them. The CDR3 has 15 residues. Germline values: CDR1 SGHTA, CDR2 FQGTGA.

This clonotype was seen a few times. Written as DNA, the CDR3 is TGCGCCAGCAGCCCGCCGACTAGCGGGGATCCTTACAATGAGCAGTTCTTC. Protein sequence: CASSPPTSGDPYNEQFF. The chain employs TRBV5-1 and TRBJ2-1; 11 bases align to TRBD2. This CDR3 region has 17 residues. Trimming at V came to 4 bases and at J to 4 bases, leaving 10 bases not matched to a gene. Germline V lookup: CDR1 SGHRS, CDR2 YFSETQ.

This clonotype appeared a few times. V is TRBV20-1 and J is TRBJ1-2, with 12 positions matching TRBD1. J lost 1 base, V lost 3 bases, and 6 bases had no gene match. The CDR3 spans 16 residues. The germline CDR1 and CDR2 sequences are DFQATT and SNEGSKA (reference sequence). The CDR3: CSASEGQGANNYGYTF. CDR3 nucleotides: TGCAGTGCTAGCGAGGGACAGGGGGCTAATAACTATGGCTACACCTTC.

This clonotype was detected once. V and J are TRBV20-1 and TRBJ2-7; 7 nucleotides line up with TRBD1. The last part of the DNA fits TRBJ2-5 better; the J call may be wrong. There are 16 residues in the CDR3. Germline assignment: CDR1 DFQATT and CDR2 SNEGSKA (reference sequence). CDR3 coding DNA: TGCAGTGCTATCCAATTGGTGACAGGGACCCAAGAGACCCAGTACTTC. Amino acid sequence: CSAIQLVTGTQETQYF.

This clonotype was recorded once. The chain combines TRBV7-3 with TRBJ2-3, with TRBD1 identical over 7 bases. The CDR3 totals 14 residues. Unmatched junction bases numbered 7, after V lost 4 bases and J lost 6 bases. CDR1 and CDR2 (germline): SGHTA, FQGTGA. CDR3 residues: CASSSDRELDTQYF. The CDR3 nucleotides read TGTGCCAGCAGCTCCGACAGGGAATTGGATACGCAGTATTTT.

V usage is TRBV28 and J usage is TRBJ2-1; D gene unclear. From germline, CDR1 is MDHEN and CDR2 SYDVKM. Between the trimmed V and J ends, which lost 8 bases and 6 bases, there was a span of 8 bases. This CDR3 spans 11 amino acids. In DNA, the CDR3 is TGTGCCAGCCTTAAAGGCAATGAGCAGTTCTTC. It codes for CASLKGNEQFF. Filled out from reference TRBV28 and TRBJ2-1, the complete variable domain reads DVKVTQSSRYLVKRTGEKVFLECVQDMDHENMFWYRQDPGLGLRLIYFSYDVKMKEKGDIPEGYSVSREKKERFSLILESASTNQTSMYLCASLKGNEQFFGPGTRLTVL.

This chain uses TRBV13 with TRBJ2-1, with 10 bases matching TRBD2. J lost 1 base, V lost 5 bases, and 8 bases had no gene match. The CDR3 extends over 17 amino acids. Germline CDR1 is PRHDT and CDR2 is FYEKMQ (reference sequence). The CDR3: CASSGTRTSGSYNEQFF. DNA for the CDR3: TGTGCCAGCAGCGGGACACGGACTAGCGGATCCTACAATGAGCAGTTCTTC.

This sequence joins TRBV5-1 and TRBJ2-5, with TRBD1 matching 9 bases. The germline V gene encodes CDR1 SGHRS and CDR2 YFSETQ. CDR3 length: 15 residues. Trimming cost V 0 bases and J 4 bases; bases outside gene matches: 4. The CDR3 reads CASSLGDRVSETQYF. In nucleotides, the CDR3 is TGCGCCAGCAGCTTGGGGGACAGGGTTTCAGAGACCCAGTACTTC.

This clonotype has a single count. The V and J genes are TRBV20-1 and TRBJ2-5; the match to TRBD2 covers 7 bases. Trimming removed 3 bases from V and 2 bases from J; junction bases left unmatched: 12. Germline CDR1 DFQATT, CDR2 SNEGSKA (reference sequence). This CDR3 comprises 16 residues. CDR3 region: CSASGLAEGLQETQYF. The CDR3 DNA is TGCAGTGCTAGCGGCCTAGCGGAGGGGTTACAAGAGACCCAGTACTTC.

This rearrangement joins TRBV6-5 to TRBJ2-7; 7 bases align to TRBD1. After removal of 0 bases from V and 0 bases from J, the junction contained 2 bases not matched to a gene. The CDR3 is made up of 15 amino acids. Germline-derived CDR1 and CDR2 are MNHEY and SVGAGI. The CDR3: CASSYSAGGSYEQYF. As DNA, the CDR3 is TGTGCCAGCAGTTACTCTGCAGGGGGCTCCTACGAGCAGTACTTC.